This T cell receptor (beta chain) was sequenced for a study of post-analysis software for immune sequencing data. Overall study: Disease trajectories encompassed relapsing-remitting, secondary progressive and progressive-relapsing multiple sclerosis.

Notes on the study in general: With TRBV5-6, TRBV5-1 and TRBV20-1 included, 4 to 6 TRBV segments were more frequent in patients than in controls. There was significantly lower normalized Chao1 diversity in multiple sclerosis patients than in controls. Under F measure analysis, samples from one preparation batch co-clustered strongly.

For this clonotype: The antigen is unknown.

TCR beta libraries were prepared from cDNA with unique molecular identifiers. TCRdb redid the calling of the PCR reads with MiXCR, one entry per CDR3 protein. The sample has about 770,000 distinct CDR3 sequences, under 60% seen once. This CDR3 is 16 amino acids long. Germline V gene sequence: CDR1 KGHDR, CDR2 SFDVKD. Trimming cost V 3 bases and J 1 base; bases outside gene matches: 3. The sequence was obtained from a girl aged 5-17 years with multiple sclerosis. J is TRBJ2-3 and V is TRBV24-1; the match to TRBD1 covers 10 bases. Input material: blood. CDR3 in DNA: TGTGCCACCAGTGATCCCGGGACAGGGGGCACAGATACGCAGTATTTT. This codes for CATSDPGTGGTDTQYF.